These 30 T cell receptor beta chains originate from one sample sequenced in a study of OX40 agonist ivuxolimab in advanced cancers. Clones were sequenced by immunoSEQ multiplex PCR, and TCRdb holds only the in-frame ones, with some missing. This table holds around 70,000 clones, roughly 80% found once. The material sequenced was CD4+ or CD8+ T cells sorted from blood, taken in a trial of the OX40 agonist ivuxolimab. The receptors originated from an adult with an advanced solid tumor such as melanoma, head and neck, liver or kidney cancer.

The chain combines TRBV18 with TRBJ2-7; D perhaps matches TRBD2 (6 bases). CDR1 is KGHSH, CDR2 LQKENI, per germline. The germline V and J ends were trimmed by 6 bases and 0 bases, with 9 bases remaining between them. This CDR3 spans 13 amino acids. The CDR3 DNA reads TGTGCCAGCTCGTCGACTAGCTCCTACGAGCAGTACGTC. Protein product: CASSSTSSYEQYV.

This clone was counted only a few times. The chain uses TRBV4-1 and TRBJ1-2; D unresolved. The germline V gene has CDR1 MGHRA and CDR2 YSYEKL. Trimming cost V 0 bases and J 4 bases, with 12 bases left between them. The CDR3 totals 15 residues. The CDR3 region has the DNA TGCGCCAGCAGCCAAGAAGCGGGTCGGGGCTATGGCTACACCTTC. The encoded protein is CASSQEAGRGYGYTF.

The CDR3 DNA reads TGTGCCAGCTCACTGGACATCTTGAACACTGAAGCTTTCTTT. This encodes CASSLDILNTEAFF. The chain employs TRBV18 and TRBJ1-1; TRBD1 is a possible D gene (5 bases). Trimming left V 4 bases short and J 0 bases short, with 9 bases between. CDR3 length equals 14 residues. Germline CDR1 and CDR2: KGHSH and LQKENI.

This clone showed up just a few times. This chain uses TRBV7-8 with TRBJ2-3; D may match TRBD1 or TRBD2 (5 bases each). The CDR3 runs 16 residues. CDR1 SGHVS and CDR2 FQNEAQ come from the germline V gene. V lost 3 bases to trimming and J lost 2 bases, with 15 bases between them. The CDR3 loop reads CASSLRLPGPTDTQYF. The CDR3, as DNA: TGTGCCAGCAGCTTGAGACTGCCGGGACCCACAGATACGCAGTATTTT.

This clone appeared a few times. V gene TRBV18 combines with J gene TRBJ1-1, with D hard to call. The germline gives CDR1 KGHSH, CDR2 LQKENI. The CDR3 loop spans 12 amino acids. Trimming stripped 1 base from V and 11 bases from J, with 11 bases between. CDR3 sequence reads: CASSPQAGGAFF. DNA of the CDR3: TGTGCCAGCTCACCACAGGCGGGCGGCGCTTTCTTT.

CDR3 in amino acids: CASSLLGRAPYNEQFF. CDR3 nucleotide sequence: TGCGCCAGCAGCCTGCTCGGGAGGGCCCCTTACAATGAGCAGTTCTTC. The chain links TRBV4-1 to TRBJ2-1; 8 nucleotides line up with TRBD2. The V gene's germline CDR1 is MGHRA and CDR2 YSYEKL. The CDR3 extends over 16 amino acids. The trim removed 4 bases at V and 4 bases at J, leaving 9 bases unmatched.

The chain joins TRBV19 to TRBJ2-1; TRBD2 is a possible D gene (7 bases). Germline V gene data show CDR1 as LNHDA and CDR2 as SQIVND (reference sequence). The CDR3 runs to 17 residues. The V end was cut by 4 bases, the J end by 8 bases, with 24 bases between. This CDR3 is CASSSRMGGGSTDEQFF. The DNA for the CDR3 is TGTGCCAGTAGTAGCCGCATGGGGGGCGGGAGTACGGATGAGCAGTTCTTC.

The chain links TRBV30 to TRBJ2-5, with a tentative D call TRBD1 (6 bases). This CDR3 is built from 13 residues. CDR1 GTSNPN and CDR2 SVGIG come from the germline V gene (reference sequence). The V end lost 1 base, the J end lost 6 bases, and 12 bases lay between the germline ends. CDR3 nucleotides: TGTGCCTGGAGTGGCTGGCAGGGGAAGACCCAGTACTTC. It yields the protein CAWSGWQGKTQYF.

The CDR3 DNA follows: TGTGCCAGCAGCGTTGGGACAGGCGAAGCTTTCTTT. Its translation: CASSVGTGEAFF. The J gene is TRBJ1-1, the V gene TRBV5-5, with 8 bases fitting TRBD1. The CDR3 extends over 12 amino acids. After removal of 4 bases from V and 8 bases from J, the junction contained 4 bases not matched to a gene. The germline V gene encodes CDR1 SGHKS and CDR2 YYEKEE (reference sequence).

The CDR3 DNA reads as TGCGCCAGCAGCAGACAATTAGTTGCAACTAATGAAAAACTGTTTTTT. It yields the protein CASSRQLVATNEKLFF. The V gene is TRBV5-1, the J gene TRBJ1-4; D not resolved. Germline loops: CDR1 SGHRS, CDR2 YFSETQ. The germline V and J ends were trimmed by 4 bases and 0 bases, with 13 bases remaining between them. The CDR3 is 16 residues long. The whole variable domain, filled in from reference TRBV5-1 and TRBJ1-4, reads KAGVTQTPRYLIKTRGQQVTLSCSPISGHRSVSWYQQTPGQGLQFLFEYFSETQRNKGNFPGRFSGRQFSNSRSEMNVSTLELGDSALYLCASSRQLVATNEKLFFGSGTQLSVL.

The chain joins TRBV5-8 to TRBJ1-2, with 9 nucleotides matching TRBD1. The CDR3 sequence is 14 residues long. Germline lookup yields CDR1 SGHTS and CDR2 YDEGEE. V trimming: 3 bases; J trimming: 8 bases; junction bases outside the gene matches: 8. The CDR3 sequence: CASSSSGTGYGYTF. CDR3 sequence (DNA): TGTGCCAGCAGCTCTTCCGGGACAGGGTACGGCTACACCTTC. Full variable domain (missing parts from reference TRBV5-8 and TRBJ1-2): EAGVTQSPTHLIKTRGQQATLRCSPISGHTSVYWYQQALGLGLQFLLWYDEGEERNRGNFPPRFSGRQFPNYSSELNVNALELEDSALYLCASSSSGTGYGYTFGSGTRLTVV.

The chain joins TRBV4-1 to TRBJ2-1; 9 nucleotides agree with TRBD2. Germline CDR1 reads MGHRA; CDR2 reads YSYEKL. V shed 4 bases and J 0 bases; nucleotides not matched to a gene: 19. This CDR3 has 21 residues. CDR3: CASSPPLGTSFVHRSYNEQFF. The CDR3 nucleotides are TGCGCCAGCAGCCCCCCCTTAGGGACTAGCTTTGTTCATCGCTCCTACAATGAGCAGTTCTTC.

DNA of the CDR3: TGTGCCAGCAGCTACGGGACAGGGGGCAATTCACCCCTCCACTTT. Its protein product is CASSYGTGGNSPLHF. This chain joins TRBV5-4 and TRBJ1-6, with 12 nucleotides matching TRBD1. Germline V gene data show CDR1 as SGHNT and CDR2 as YYREEE (reference sequence). V gave up 3 bases and J gave up 7 bases; unmatched junction bases: 2. This CDR3 region has 15 residues. Drawing the rest from reference TRBV5-4 and TRBJ1-6, the complete variable domain is ETGVTQSPTHLIKTRGQQVTLRCSSQSGHNTVSWYQQALGQGPQFIFQYYREEENGRGNFPPRFSGLQFPNYSSELNVNALELDDSALYLCASSYGTGGNSPLHFGNGTRLTVT.

The CDR3 DNA is TGTGCCAGCAGGGGACAGGGGGAGTACAATGAGCAGTTCTTC. Amino acids: CASRGQGEYNEQFF. V and J are TRBV9 and TRBJ2-1; TRBD1 aligns across 11 bases. This CDR3 has 14 residues. J lost 4 bases, V lost 5 bases, and 2 bases had no gene match. Germline V CDR1 and CDR2: SGDLS, YYNGEE.

J is TRBJ1-2 and V is TRBV11-2, with D perhaps TRBD1 (5 bases). V was clipped by 5 bases and J by 12 bases, with 16 bases between them. This CDR3 has 12 amino acids. The V gene's germline CDR1 is SGHAT and CDR2 FQNNGV. The CDR3 reads CASSVSRGMNTF. CDR3 nucleotides: TGTGCCAGCAGCGTTTCCCGGGGGATGAACACCTTC.

The chain is built from TRBV7-9 and TRBJ2-7; 7 nucleotides agree with TRBD1. The V and J ends lost 5 bases and 5 bases, in that order; junction bases with no gene match: 12. CDR1 and CDR2 (germline): SEHNR, FQNEAQ (reference sequence). This CDR3 contains 15 residues. CDR3: CASSNRTGGRHEQYF. Written as DNA, the CDR3 is TGTGCCAGCAGCAATAGGACAGGAGGTCGTCACGAGCAGTACTTC.

J is TRBJ2-2 and V is TRBV9, with D perhaps TRBD2 (7 bases). CDR1 is SGDLS, CDR2 YYNGEE, per germline. The length of the CDR3 is 17 residues. With 4 bases removed from V and 2 bases from J, the gap between germline ends came to 18 bases. CDR3 in DNA: TGTGCCAGCAGCCCCAGAGGGGGGGGTTTTAACACCGGGGAGCTGTTTTTT. It specifies CASSPRGGGFNTGELFF.

This clone was seen once. The chain joins TRBV7-2 to TRBJ2-1; 8 nucleotides agree with TRBD1. V gave up 6 bases and J gave up 4 bases; unmatched junction bases: 17. CDR1 and CDR2 from the germline V gene are SGHTA and FQGNSA. The CDR3 extends over 18 amino acids. The CDR3 is CASRRTLTGTGKYNEQFF. CDR3 nucleotide sequence: TGTGCCAGCAGGCGGACGCTCACCGGGACAGGAAAGTACAATGAGCAGTTCTTC. The complete variable domain, with remaining parts taken from reference TRBV7-2 and TRBJ2-1, reads GAGVSQSPSNKVTEKGKDVELRCDPISGHTALYWYRQSLGQGLEFLIYFQGNSAPDKSGLPSDRFSAERTGGSVSTLTIQRTQQEDSAVYLCASRRTLTGTGKYNEQFFGPGTRLTVL.

The genes are TRBV5-5 and TRBJ2-5; no firm D call. Trimming shortened V by 4 bases and J by 5 bases, and 9 bases separated the two germline ends. The CDR3 is made up of 12 amino acids. CDR1 is SGHKS, CDR2 YYEKEE, per germline (reference sequence). In DNA, the CDR3 is TGTGCCAGCAGCCAAGGCTATGAGACCCAGTACTTC. Amino acid sequence: CASSQGYETQYF.

This clone was counted a few times. V is TRBV7-6 and J is TRBJ2-7; tentative D call: TRBD1 (5 bases). Trimming took off 5 bases at V and 6 bases at J, with 20 bases between the two ends. Germline V gene lookup returns CDR1 SGHVS and CDR2 FNYEAQ. This CDR3 comprises 15 residues. Here the CDR3 reads CASSPMSSGQGEQYF. The CDR3 nucleotides are TGTGCCAGCAGCCCAATGAGTTCAGGGCAAGGCGAGCAGTACTTC.

V is TRBV6-1 and J is TRBJ1-1; D uncertain. From germline, CDR1 is MNHNS and CDR2 SASEGT. CDR3 size: 15 residues. Trimming took off 7 bases at V and 0 bases at J, with 15 bases between the two ends. CDR3 amino acids: CASIRVVVMNTEAFF. CDR3 sequence (DNA): TGTGCCAGCATCCGGGTAGTGGTAATGAACACTGAAGCTTTCTTT.

The chain couples TRBV30 to TRBJ2-2, with TRBD2 matching over 11 bases. This CDR3 spans 15 amino acids. From germline, CDR1 is GTSNPN and CDR2 SVGIG (reference sequence). V shed 1 base and J 5 bases; nucleotides not matched to a gene: 3. CDR3 residues: CAWSGRLAGTGELFF. DNA for the CDR3: TGTGCCTGGAGTGGGAGACTAGCGGGGACCGGGGAGCTGTTTTTT. The entire variable domain, with the rest obtained from reference TRBV30 and TRBJ2-2, is as follows: SQTIHQWPATLVQPVGSPLSLECTVEGTSNPNLYWYRQAAGRGLQLLFYSVGIGQISSEVPQNLSASRPQDRQFILSSKKLLLSDSGFYLCAWSGRLAGTGELFFGEGSRLTVL.

This clone has just a few counts. This chain connects TRBV28 to TRBJ1-5, with D possibly TRBD1 on 6 matching bases. V was cut by 2 bases and J by 2 bases, with 13 bases left in between. Germline loops: CDR1 MDHEN, CDR2 SYDVKM. The CDR3 contains 16 residues. The CDR3 sequence: CASSLPPGVGNQPQHF. In DNA form, the CDR3 reads TGTGCCAGCAGTTTACCCCCAGGGGTGGGCAATCAGCCCCAGCATTTT.

The rearrangement joins TRBV10-3 to TRBJ1-4, with TRBD1 matching over 7 bases. The CDR3 runs 13 residues. In germline, CDR1 is ENHRY, CDR2 SYGVKD. With V trimmed by 6 bases and J by 5 bases, 3 bases remained unmatched. The CDR3 nucleotides read TGTGCCATCAGGGGACAGCAAAATGAAAAACTGTTTTTT. Amino acid sequence: CAIRGQQNEKLFF.

This clone was seen once. The rearrangement joins TRBV10-3 to TRBJ1-2; D gene uncertain. CDR3 length: 11 amino acids. Germline values: CDR1 ENHRY, CDR2 SYGVKD. V was cut by 7 bases and J by 10 bases, with 13 bases left in between. The chain's CDR3 is CAIMNSRTYTF. The CDR3 DNA sequence: TGTGCCATCATGAACAGTCGAACCTACACCTTC.

The chain couples TRBV4-2 to TRBJ1-4; 7 bases agree with TRBD1. The trim removed 4 bases at V and 5 bases at J, leaving 10 bases unmatched. The CDR3 sequence is 16 residues long. CDR1 is LGHNA, CDR2 YNFKEQ, per germline. The CDR3 coding sequence is TGTGCCAGCAGCCTTGTAGGGGGCGGTGGGAATGAAAAACTGTTTTTT. Translated: CASSLVGGGGNEKLFF.

The CDR3, as DNA: TGTGCCAGCAGCGTTATAGCGGGAGGGCCGGGCGAGCAGTACTTC. Protein sequence: CASSVIAGGPGEQYF. The V gene is TRBV7-2, the J gene TRBJ2-7; TRBD2 matches at 11 bases. CDR1 is SGHTA, CDR2 FQGNSA, per germline. After removal of 5 bases from V and 6 bases from J, the junction contained 9 bases not matched to a gene. The CDR3 runs to 15 residues.

The rearrangement uses TRBV29-1 and TRBJ1-1; D is uncertain. This CDR3 spans 13 amino acids. The germline gives CDR1 SQVTM, CDR2 ANQGSEA. Trimming took 3 bases from V and 2 from J, leaving 10 bases between them. In nucleotides, the CDR3 is TGCAGCGTTGAGGTCGTTCGAAACACTGAAGCTTTCTTT. Its protein is CSVEVVRNTEAFF.

The chain has TRBV30 and TRBJ1-4, with 8 nucleotides matching TRBD1. Trimming took 2 bases from V and 8 from J; bases not matched to a gene: 7. The CDR3 has 14 amino acids. CDR1 and CDR2 from the germline V gene are GTSNPN and SVGIG (reference sequence). The CDR3 nucleotides read TGTGCCTGGAGTACGCAAGGACAGGGAGAAAAACTGTTTTTT. This sequence encodes CAWSTQGQGEKLFF.

The rearrangement uses TRBV6-5 and TRBJ2-7; the match to TRBD1 covers 8 bases. Germline lookup yields CDR1 MNHEY and CDR2 SVGAGI. The CDR3 runs to 13 residues. J lost 7 bases, V lost 0 bases, and 2 bases had no gene match. The CDR3 DNA is TGTGCCAGCAGTTACTCGAACAGGGGGGAGCAGTACTTC. It encodes CASSYSNRGEQYF.